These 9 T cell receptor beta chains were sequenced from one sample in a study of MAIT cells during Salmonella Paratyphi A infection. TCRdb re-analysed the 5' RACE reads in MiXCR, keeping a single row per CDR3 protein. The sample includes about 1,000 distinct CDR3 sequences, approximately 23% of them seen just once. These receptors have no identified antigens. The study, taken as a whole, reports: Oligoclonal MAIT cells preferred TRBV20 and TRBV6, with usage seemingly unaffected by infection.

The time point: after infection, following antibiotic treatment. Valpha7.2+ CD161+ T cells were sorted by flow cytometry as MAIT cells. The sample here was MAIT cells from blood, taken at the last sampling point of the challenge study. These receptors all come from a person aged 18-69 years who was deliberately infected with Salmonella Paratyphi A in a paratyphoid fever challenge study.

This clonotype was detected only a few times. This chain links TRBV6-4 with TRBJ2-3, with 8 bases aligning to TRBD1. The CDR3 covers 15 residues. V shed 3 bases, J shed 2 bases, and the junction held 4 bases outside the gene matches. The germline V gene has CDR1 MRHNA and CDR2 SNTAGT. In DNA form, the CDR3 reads TGTGCCAGCAGTGAGGGCAGGGGGCACACAGATACGCAGTATTTT. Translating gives CASSEGRGHTDTQYF.

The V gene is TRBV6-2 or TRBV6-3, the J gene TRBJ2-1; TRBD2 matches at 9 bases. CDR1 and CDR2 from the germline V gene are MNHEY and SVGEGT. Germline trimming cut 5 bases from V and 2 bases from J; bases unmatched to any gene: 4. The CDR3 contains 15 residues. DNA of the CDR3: TGTGCCAGCAGTGCTAGCGGGGAGACCTACAATGAGCAGTTCTTC. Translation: CASSASGETYNEQFF.

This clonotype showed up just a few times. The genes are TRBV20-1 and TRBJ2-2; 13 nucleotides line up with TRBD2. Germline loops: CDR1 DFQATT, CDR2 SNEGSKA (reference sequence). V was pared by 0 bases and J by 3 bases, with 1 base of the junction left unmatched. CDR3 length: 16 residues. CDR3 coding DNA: TGCAGTGCTAGAGAAGGACTAGCGGGAGACACCGGGGAGCTGTTTTTT. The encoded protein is CSAREGLAGDTGELFF.

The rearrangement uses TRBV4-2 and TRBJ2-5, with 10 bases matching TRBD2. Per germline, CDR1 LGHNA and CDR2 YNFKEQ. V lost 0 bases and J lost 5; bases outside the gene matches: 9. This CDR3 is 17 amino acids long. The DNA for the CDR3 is TGTGCCAGCAGCCAAGATGGTCGAGCGGGGGGGCCGGAGACCCAGTACTTC. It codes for CASSQDGRAGGPETQYF.

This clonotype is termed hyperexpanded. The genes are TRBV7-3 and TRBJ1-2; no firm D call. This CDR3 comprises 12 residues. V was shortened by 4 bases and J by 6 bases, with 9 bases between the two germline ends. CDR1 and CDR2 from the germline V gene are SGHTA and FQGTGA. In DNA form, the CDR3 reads TGTGCCAGCAGCTACGGGGATCATGGCTACACCTTC. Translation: CASSYGDHGYTF.

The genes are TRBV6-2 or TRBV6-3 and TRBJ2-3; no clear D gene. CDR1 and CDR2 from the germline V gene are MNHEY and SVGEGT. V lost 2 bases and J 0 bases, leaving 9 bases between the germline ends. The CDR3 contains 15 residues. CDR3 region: CASSYAAVSTDTQYF. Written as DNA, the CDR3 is TGTGCCAGCAGTTACGCGGCTGTGAGCACAGATACGCAGTATTTT.

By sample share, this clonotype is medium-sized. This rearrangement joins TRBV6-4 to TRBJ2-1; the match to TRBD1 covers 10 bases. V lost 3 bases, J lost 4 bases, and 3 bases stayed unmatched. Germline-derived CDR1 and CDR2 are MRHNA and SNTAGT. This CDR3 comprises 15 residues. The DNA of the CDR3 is TGTGCCAGCAGTGAGCCGGGACAGGGGTACAATGAGCAGTTCTTC. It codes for CASSEPGQGYNEQFF.

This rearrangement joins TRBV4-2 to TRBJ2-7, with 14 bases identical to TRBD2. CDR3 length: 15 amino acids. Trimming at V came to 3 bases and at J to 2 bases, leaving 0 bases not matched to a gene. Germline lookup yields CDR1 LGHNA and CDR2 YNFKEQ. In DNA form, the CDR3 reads TGTGCCAGCAGCCAGGGACTAGCGGGAGCCTACGAGCAGTACTTC. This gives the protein CASSQGLAGAYEQYF.

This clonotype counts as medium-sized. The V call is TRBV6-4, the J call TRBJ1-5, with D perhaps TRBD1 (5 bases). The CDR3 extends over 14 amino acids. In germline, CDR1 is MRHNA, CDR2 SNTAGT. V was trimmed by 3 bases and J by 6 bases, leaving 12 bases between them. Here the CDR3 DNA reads TGTGCCAGCAGTGAAGGCGGGGCAGGTCAGCCCCAGCATTTT. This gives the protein CASSEGGAGQPQHF.